This T cell receptor beta chain was captured in a study of regulatory T cells in long-lasting Graves disease. General study findings and limits: Compared with new cases, persistent Graves' patients showed reduced TCR diversity.

This clonotype was counted ten times or more. Antigen unknown. The CDR3 spans 12 residues. Germline V CDR1 and CDR2: LNHDA, SQIVND (reference sequence). V was trimmed by 10 bases and J by 3 bases, leaving 10 bases between them. Arm-PCR of CDR3 regions and iRepertoire HTBI primers were used to build TCR beta libraries. MiXCR was run by TCRdb on the multiplex PCR reads, yielding one entry per CDR3 protein. The sample lists about 240,000 distinct CDR3 sequences; 20% were seen once. Indicated time point: newly diagnosed GD, antithyroid drugs for less than 3 months. RNA from PBMCs was the source of the TCR library.

This specimen was peripheral blood mononuclear cells (PBMCs), taken at new diagnosis, from a patient treated with antithyroid drugs. This sequence joins TRBV19 and TRBJ2-1, with D tentatively TRBD2 (6 bases). The TCR comes from a female donor with Graves disease. CDR3 protein: CATGGVYNEQFF. The CDR3 nucleotides are TGTGCCACCGGCGGGGTCTACAATGAGCAGTTCTTC.